This T cell receptor (beta chain) derives from a study of vaccination and CD4 T cells after COVID-19. Sequencing of cultured CD4+ T cell DNA used the Oncomine TCR Beta short-read assay. TCRdb called the PCR reads again in MiXCR, with one record for every CDR3 protein. The sample lists 15,000 to 20,000 distinct CDR3 sequences; around three fifths were seen once. The length of the CDR3 is 16 residues. From germline, CDR1 is ENHRY and CDR2 SYGVKD. The treatment here: 10-day PBMC culture with coronavirus spike peptide pools or control peptides (ViraFEST assay). There are a few counts of this clonotype. Antigen unknown. Its ends do not fully match the called genes, so a read error is possible.

Sample: CD4+ T cells from blood, cultured in vitro. The TCR was taken from a human donor who had recovered from COVID-19. The J gene is TRBJ2-2, the V gene TRBV10-3; 12 positions agree with TRBD2. CDR3 in amino acids: CAYRASGRANSGELFF. CDR3 in DNA: TGTGCCTATCGCGCTAGCGGGAGGGCCAACAGCGGGGAGCTGTTTTTT.